The 30 T cell receptor beta chains in this list originate from one sample, sequenced in a study of T cells after posttransplantation cyclophosphamide (dated by TCRdb to between 2015 and 2016). Library preparation employed the immunoSEQ multiplex PCR assay. What TCRdb holds here is the immuneACCESS table cut down to in-frame rearrangements. Part of the clones is not present; checked against another copy, under half of the missing clones reflect an unresolved V gene, and the others are unexplained. This sample gives about 21,000 clones in total; about 98% of them show up just once. The ten largest clones represent 0.1% to 0.15% of the sample. The sequenced sample was naive CD8+ T cells sorted from PBMCs. The receptors here all came from a man aged 40-49 years in good health, CMV-negative, and a related stem cell transplant donor.

This clone occurred once. The chain recombines TRBV29-1 with TRBJ2-3; 8 positions agree with TRBD2. After removal of 2 bases from V and 4 bases from J, the junction contained 8 bases not matched to a gene. Germline V CDR1 and CDR2: SQVTM, ANQGSEA. The CDR3 sequence is 15 residues long. In DNA form, the CDR3 reads TGCAGCGTTGAATCGGGGGGGGCGAGAGCAGATACGCAGTATTTT. Encoded protein: CSVESGGARADTQYF.

The V call is TRBV27, the J call TRBJ2-7, with D possibly being TRBD1 (5 bases). Germline lookup yields CDR1 MNHEY and CDR2 SMNVEV (reference sequence). Trimming stripped 7 bases from V and 0 bases from J, with 13 bases between. The CDR3 totals 14 residues. CDR3: CASTPGMSSYEQYF. The DNA for the CDR3 is TGTGCCAGCACCCCAGGGATGAGCTCCTACGAGCAGTACTTC.

The chain links TRBV6-5 to TRBJ2-7; a possible D gene is TRBD1 (5 bases). CDR3 size: 15 residues. CDR1 is MNHEY and CDR2 is SVGAGI in the germline V gene. V lost 2 bases and J lost 7, with 18 bases in between. CDR3 loop: CASSYGQGRHWEQYF. The CDR3 DNA sequence: TGTGCCAGCAGTTACGGGCAGGGAAGACATTGGGAGCAGTACTTC.

The chain links TRBV9 to TRBJ2-7, with 7 bases aligning to TRBD2. This CDR3 has 16 residues. Germline-derived CDR1 and CDR2 are SGDLS and YYNGEE. Unmatched junction bases numbered 9, after V lost 3 bases and J lost 0 bases. In nucleotides, the CDR3 is TGTGCCAGCAGCGCTGGAGCGGGGATGAGCTCCTACGAGCAGTACTTC. Residues: CASSAGAGMSSYEQYF.

V is TRBV18 and J is TRBJ2-1; TRBD2 is a possible D gene (6 bases). The CDR3 spans 15 residues. The ends were cut back, 2 bases at V and 4 bases at J, with 12 bases in the middle. Per the germline V gene, CDR1 is KGHSH and CDR2 is LQKENI. CDR3 nucleotides: TGTGCCAGCTCACCAACGGAGGAGGGGTACAATGAGCAGTTCTTC. It encodes CASSPTEEGYNEQFF.

V is TRBV4-2 and J is TRBJ2-7; 9 bases map to TRBD2. Unmatched junction bases numbered 5, after V lost 0 bases and J lost 5 bases. Germline V CDR1 and CDR2: LGHNA, YNFKEQ. This CDR3 has 15 residues. This chain's CDR3 is CASSQDGVAGDEQYF. The DNA for the CDR3 is TGTGCCAGCAGCCAAGATGGGGTAGCGGGAGACGAGCAGTACTTC.

The chain has TRBV5-6 and TRBJ2-7, with 8 bases fitting TRBD2. V lost 0 bases, J lost 5 bases, and 10 bases stayed unmatched. CDR1 and CDR2 (germline): SGHDT, YYEEEE. The length of the CDR3 is 16 residues. CDR3 DNA: TGTGCCAGCAGCTTGGCCGGCGGGCTAGCGGGCGACGAGCAGTACTTC. Its translation is CASSLAGGLAGDEQYF.

The V call is TRBV11-3, the J call TRBJ1-1; possible D gene TRBD1, 5 bases. CDR1 is SGHNT, CDR2 YENEEA, per germline. The CDR3 contains 12 residues. Trimming took off 2 bases at V and 7 bases at J, with 8 bases between the two ends. The CDR3 DNA reads as TGTGCCAGCAGCTTACCAACAGGTGAAGCTTTCTTT. It translates to CASSLPTGEAFF.

This chain links TRBV7-9 with TRBJ2-7, with D possibly being TRBD2 (6 bases). Germline values: CDR1 SEHNR, CDR2 FQNEAQ (reference sequence). CDR3 length: 15 amino acids. Trimming pared 6 bases from V and 2 bases from J, leaving 17 bases between. The CDR3, as DNA: TGTGCCAGCAGTGACCCCGGGGGAAGGACCTACGAGCAGTACTTC. It yields the protein CASSDPGGRTYEQYF.

V usage is TRBV7-9 and J usage is TRBJ2-1, with TRBD1 identical over 7 bases. This CDR3 has 14 residues. Germline V CDR1 and CDR2: SEHNR, FQNEAQ (reference sequence). With 5 bases clipped from V and 4 bases from J, the junction kept 5 bases outside the gene matches. CDR3 sequence (DNA): TGTGCCAGCAGCCAGGGACAGCCGTACAATGAGCAGTTCTTC. It yields the protein CASSQGQPYNEQFF.

The V gene is TRBV7-3, the J gene TRBJ1-1; no definite D call. The germline V gene has CDR1 SGHTA and CDR2 FQGTGA. The V and J ends lost 3 bases and 5 bases respectively, with 10 bases between them. The CDR3 consists of 13 residues. The CDR3 DNA sequence: TGTGCCAGCAGCTTGTGGGCAGAAACTGAAGCTTTCTTT. It is translated as CASSLWAETEAFF.

The rearrangement joins TRBV7-9 to TRBJ1-2; D perhaps matches TRBD1 (5 bases). Germline-derived CDR1 and CDR2 are SEHNR and FQNEAQ (reference sequence). Trimming stripped 5 bases from V and 3 bases from J, with 22 bases between. The CDR3 is made up of 17 amino acids. CDR3 coding DNA: TGTGCCAGCAGCCCCCCCACGGCGATGGAGGGGTACTATGGCTACACCTTC. Translating gives CASSPPTAMEGYYGYTF.

The rearrangement joins TRBV4-1 to TRBJ1-1, with D unresolved. The CDR3 loop spans 14 amino acids. Germline lookup yields CDR1 MGHRA and CDR2 YSYEKL. Trimming removed 0 bases from V and 0 bases from J, with 5 bases in between. CDR3 in amino acids: CASSQEEMNTEAFF. CDR3 in DNA: TGCGCCAGCAGCCAAGAAGAGATGAACACTGAAGCTTTCTTT.

This chain joins TRBV9 and TRBJ2-7; D perhaps matches TRBD1 (6 bases). CDR1 is SGDLS and CDR2 is YYNGEE in the germline V gene. This CDR3 spans 13 amino acids. V lost 3 bases, J lost 6 bases, and 13 bases lay in between. CDR3 sequence: CASSEGGDREQYF. DNA of the CDR3: TGTGCCAGCAGCGAAGGGGGAGACCGCGAGCAGTACTTC.

J is TRBJ2-7 and V is TRBV7-8; 8 nucleotides align to TRBD1. The CDR3 spans 16 residues. Per germline, CDR1 SGHVS and CDR2 FQNEAQ. The V and J ends lost 4 bases and 0 bases, in that order; junction bases with no gene match: 8. The CDR3 spells CASSSDDRGSSYEQYF. In nucleotides, the CDR3 is TGTGCCAGCAGCTCCGATGACAGGGGTAGCTCCTACGAGCAGTACTTC.

The rearrangement joins TRBV27 to TRBJ2-7; TRBD2 aligns across 7 bases. CDR1 is MNHEY, CDR2 SMNVEV, per germline (reference sequence). The V and J ends lost 4 bases and 0 bases, in that order; junction bases with no gene match: 9. This CDR3 contains 16 residues. CDR3 sequence: CASSSTSSGSSYEQYF. The CDR3 bases are TGTGCCAGCAGTTCGACCTCTAGCGGAAGCTCCTACGAGCAGTACTTC.

This chain connects TRBV11-2 to TRBJ2-5; 8 bases match TRBD1. Trimming cost V 1 base and J 5 bases; bases outside gene matches: 12. The CDR3 extends over 17 amino acids. Germline CDR1 is SGHAT and CDR2 is FQNNGV. The CDR3 bases are TGTGCCAGCAGCTTAGGGGGACAGGCAGATCCGAGGGAGACCCAGTACTTC. This translates into CASSLGGQADPRETQYF.

This clone was seen only once. V usage is TRBV2 and J usage is TRBJ1-2, with D unresolved. Between the trimmed V and J ends, which lost 6 bases and 6 bases, there was a span of 20 bases. CDR3 length: 15 amino acids. Germline CDR1 and CDR2: SNHLY and FYNNEI. In DNA, the CDR3 is TGTGCCAGCAGCCCGTCGTACGGTCTCCGAAATGGCTACACCTTC. Translation: CASSPSYGLRNGYTF.

V gene TRBV5-6 combines with J gene TRBJ1-3; D uncertain. CDR1 is SGHDT and CDR2 is YYEEEE in the germline V gene. The CDR3 spans 14 residues. V was clipped by 1 base and J by 9 bases, with 14 bases between them. The CDR3 sequence: CASSLRQTLGTIYF. CDR3 coding DNA: TGTGCCAGCAGCTTGAGGCAGACTCTGGGCACCATATATTTT.

This clone appeared once. This rearrangement joins TRBV7-2 to TRBJ2-1, with a possible D match to TRBD2 (6 bases). The CDR3 loop spans 15 amino acids. The germline V gene encodes CDR1 SGHTA and CDR2 FQGNSA. V was cut by 4 bases and J by 0 bases, with 10 bases left in between. The DNA for the CDR3 is TGTGCCAGCAGCTCTGGGGACTTCTCCTACAATGAGCAGTTCTTC. Residues: CASSSGDFSYNEQFF.

This chain joins TRBV11-2 and TRBJ1-4; D not resolved. Germline V lookup: CDR1 SGHAT, CDR2 FQNNGV. The V and J ends lost 1 base and 4 bases respectively, with 10 bases between them. This CDR3 contains 15 residues. This CDR3 is CASSLGGGYNEKLFF. The CDR3, as DNA: TGTGCCAGCAGCTTAGGTGGAGGCTATAATGAAAAACTGTTTTTT.

The chain links TRBV4-1 to TRBJ2-5; the match to TRBD2 covers 9 bases. This CDR3 region has 15 residues. V lost 1 base and J lost 4; bases outside the gene matches: 4. Germline values: CDR1 MGHRA, CDR2 YSYEKL. The CDR3 sequence is CASSQVLAGRETQYF. The DNA for the CDR3 is TGCGCCAGCAGCCAAGTCCTAGCGGGGAGAGAGACCCAGTACTTC.

This chain uses TRBV27 with TRBJ2-1; TRBD2 aligns across 9 bases. The J segment lost 7 bases and the V segment lost 5 bases, leaving 12 bases of the junction unmatched. The CDR3 spans 16 residues. Germline-derived CDR1 and CDR2 are MNHEY and SMNVEV (reference sequence). The CDR3 nucleotides read TGTGCCAGCAGTCCCCCCGAGCGGGAGGTCGATAATGAGCAGTTCTTC. This encodes CASSPPEREVDNEQFF.

The gene calls are TRBV2 and TRBJ1-5, with D perhaps matching TRBD1 (6 bases). The germline V gene has CDR1 SNHLY and CDR2 FYNNEI. Trimming removed 1 base at V and 0 bases at J, with 13 bases between. There are 17 residues in the CDR3. The CDR3 is CASSEDRQDDSNQPQHF. The DNA of the CDR3 is TGTGCCAGCAGTGAAGACCGACAGGATGATAGCAATCAGCCCCAGCATTTT.

CDR3 nucleotide sequence: TGTGCCAGCAGTTCCATCATCAGAGGCGGCTCTGGAAACACCATATATTTT. Protein product: CASSSIIRGGSGNTIYF. The chain recombines TRBV28 with TRBJ1-3; no clear D. Germline V gene lookup returns CDR1 MDHEN and CDR2 SYDVKM. V dropped 4 bases and J dropped 0 bases, with 16 bases sitting between them. The CDR3 spans 17 residues.

The rearrangement uses TRBV4-1 and TRBJ1-1, with D maybe TRBD1 (5 bases). V lost 1 base to trimming and J lost 0 bases, with 12 bases between them. Germline values: CDR1 MGHRA, CDR2 YSYEKL. CDR3 size: 16 residues. The DNA for the CDR3 is TGCGCCAGCAGCCAAGCCTGGGGCAGGGTGAACACTGAAGCTTTCTTT. Amino acids: CASSQAWGRVNTEAFF.

This sequence joins TRBV7-9 and TRBJ2-3; maybe TRBD2 (6 bases). CDR1 is SEHNR and CDR2 is FQNEAQ in the germline V gene (reference sequence). Trimming took off 5 bases at V and 10 bases at J, with 10 bases between the two ends. The CDR3 covers 11 residues. The CDR3 here is CASSLGGAQYF. The CDR3 nucleotides are TGTGCCAGCAGCCTGGGAGGTGCGCAGTATTTT.

The chain links TRBV5-6 to TRBJ1-3; a possible D gene is TRBD1 (6 bases). This CDR3 spans 17 amino acids. V lost 3 bases and J 0 bases, leaving 16 bases between the germline ends. Germline CDR1 and CDR2: SGHDT and YYEEEE. The CDR3 bases are TGTGCCAGCAGCTCGCTCAGGGGCGGGAGCTCTGGAAACACCATATATTTT. Its protein product is CASSSLRGGSSGNTIYF.

The J gene is TRBJ2-3, the V gene TRBV6-5, with 7 bases that match TRBD2. This CDR3 contains 14 residues. The germline CDR1 and CDR2 sequences are MNHEY and SVGAGI. After removal of 6 bases from V and 2 bases from J, the junction contained 5 bases not matched to a gene. CDR3 in DNA: TGTGCCAGCAGCGCCGGGACTATCACAGATACGCAGTATTTT. Protein product: CASSAGTITDTQYF.

The V call is TRBV19, the J call TRBJ2-6, with 7 bases that match TRBD1. The CDR3 covers 19 residues. Trimming at V came to 5 bases and at J to 0 bases, leaving 13 bases not matched to a gene. The germline CDR1 and CDR2 sequences are LNHDA and SQIVND (reference sequence). In DNA, the CDR3 is TGTGCCAGTAGTGACCCCCCTGGGACAGAGAACTCTGGGGCCAACGTCCTGACTTTC. Amino acids: CASSDPPGTENSGANVLTF.